A single sample is the source of the 12 T cell receptor beta chains below, sequenced in a study of cytomegalovirus exposure and HLA in healthy donors. The PCR had 60 Vbeta and 13 Jbeta primers. The table came from immunoSEQ multiplex PCR; TCRdb's copy has only in-frame clones and leaves some out. The sample contains about 190,000 clones, 9.5% to 15% of which appear only once. Material for sequencing was PBMCs. These receptors were collected from a man in his fifties in good health and CMV-seropositive.

This clone was observed a few times. The rearrangement links TRBV19 to TRBJ2-2; D not resolved. The germline V gene encodes CDR1 LNHDA and CDR2 SQIVND (reference sequence). This CDR3 has 14 amino acids. Trimming pared 4 bases from V and 1 base from J, leaving 7 bases between. In DNA, the CDR3 is TGTGCCAGTAGTAGTGCGAGGAACACCGGGGAGCTGTTTTTT. As protein: CASSSARNTGELFF. The variable domain in full, with the rest retrieved from reference TRBV19 and TRBJ2-2, is DGGITQSPKYLFRKEGQNVTLSCEQNLNHDAMYWYRQDPGQGLRLIYYSQIVNDFQKGDIAEGYSVSREKKESFPLTVTSAQKNPTAFYLCASSSARNTGELFFGEGSRLTVL.

This clone was observed a few times. V is TRBV28 and J is TRBJ2-1; possibly TRBD2 for D (6 bases). V lost 5 bases and J lost 10, with 18 bases in between. This CDR3 has 14 residues. In germline, CDR1 is MDHEN, CDR2 SYDVKM. The CDR3 DNA is TGTGCCAGCAGTCCCCTGAGGGTGGGGGGAGAGCAGTTCTTC. Translating gives CASSPLRVGGEQFF.

This chain connects TRBV15 to TRBJ1-1; 7 bases align to TRBD1. This CDR3 spans 11 amino acids. V gave up 3 bases and J gave up 8 bases; unmatched junction bases: 0. Per the germline V gene, CDR1 is LNHNV and CDR2 is YYDKDF (reference sequence). The CDR3 region has the DNA TGTGCCACCAGCAGGGACAGGGAAGCTTTCTTT. The encoded protein is CATSRDREAFF.

This clone has only a few counts. This rearrangement joins TRBV7-2 to TRBJ2-1; TRBD2 aligns across 8 bases. The germline V gene has CDR1 SGHTA and CDR2 FQGNSA. The CDR3 totals 13 residues. The junction had 3 bases not matched to a gene; V was cut back by 7 bases and J by 4 bases. The CDR3 bases are TGTGCCAGCAAGGAGCGGGGGTACAATGAGCAGTTCTTC. Protein sequence: CASKERGYNEQFF.

This clone occurred a few times. This rearrangement joins TRBV2 to TRBJ1-1, with TRBD1 identical over 8 bases. V lost 8 bases to trimming and J lost 1 base; unmatched junction nucleotides: 6. The CDR3 consists of 14 residues. Germline values: CDR1 SNHLY, CDR2 FYNNEI. The CDR3 loop is CASVLDRGNTEAFF. CDR3 sequence (DNA): TGTGCCAGCGTCCTCGACAGGGGGAACACTGAAGCTTTCTTT.

In this sample, this clone turned up a few times. The chain recombines TRBV18 with TRBJ1-5, with D perhaps TRBD1 (6 bases). Germline lookup yields CDR1 KGHSH and CDR2 LQKENI. V was pared by 0 bases and J by 6 bases, with 15 bases between. The CDR3 is made up of 16 amino acids. CDR3 in DNA: TGTGCCAGCTCACCACCCTTGGGAGGGGGACGTCAGCCCCAGCATTTT. It translates to CASSPPLGGGRQPQHF.

This clone has just a few counts. The chain couples TRBV19 to TRBJ2-7; TRBD2 matches 7 bases. CDR1 LNHDA and CDR2 SQIVND come from the germline V gene (reference sequence). Trimming at V came to 8 bases and at J to 5 bases, leaving 15 bases not matched to a gene. This CDR3 region has 15 residues. CDR3 coding DNA: TGTGCCAGTTCGCTCGCGGGGGTGGCTCCGCACGAGCAGTACTTC. This gives the protein CASSLAGVAPHEQYF.

This clone was seen only a few times. The chain joins TRBV5-1 to TRBJ1-6; a possible D gene is TRBD1 (6 bases). The CDR3 has 13 residues. V gave up 2 bases and J gave up 7 bases, with 7 bases separating them. Per germline, CDR1 SGHRS and CDR2 YFSETQ. As DNA, the CDR3 is TGCGCCAGCAGCTTAGGACAGAATTCACCCCTCCACTTT. It translates to CASSLGQNSPLHF.

This clone was observed a handful of times. The chain has TRBV19 and TRBJ1-2; 8 bases match TRBD1. Unmatched junction bases numbered 8, after V lost 2 bases and J lost 6 bases. The CDR3 loop spans 15 amino acids. The germline CDR1 and CDR2 sequences are LNHDA and SQIVND (reference sequence). The CDR3 spells CASSIPGQENHGYTF. The CDR3 region has the DNA TGTGCCAGTAGTATACCGGGACAGGAGAACCATGGCTACACCTTC.

The chain recombines TRBV6-1 with TRBJ1-2; TRBD1 is a possible D gene (6 bases). V lost 3 bases and J 8 bases, leaving 16 bases between the germline ends. CDR1 MNHNS and CDR2 SASEGT come from the germline V gene. The CDR3 contains 14 residues. In DNA, the CDR3 is TGTGCCAGCAGTGAGGGGTGGGGGGGCGGAGGCTACACCTTC. This encodes CASSEGWGGGGYTF.

The chain recombines TRBV2 with TRBJ2-7; tentative D call: TRBD1 (6 bases). Germline-derived CDR1 and CDR2 are SNHLY and FYNNEI. CDR3 length: 14 residues. Between the trimmed V and J ends, which lost 4 bases and 6 bases, there was a span of 16 bases. As DNA, the CDR3 is TGTGCCAGCAGTGCGATACAGGGAAATGGCGAGCAGTACTTC. Translation: CASSAIQGNGEQYF.

This chain connects TRBV6-1 to TRBJ1-6, with 9 nucleotides matching TRBD1. Germline V lookup: CDR1 MNHNS, CDR2 SASEGT. The ends lost 6 bases at V and 8 bases at J; junction bases unmatched: 8. This CDR3 region has 15 residues. CDR3 in amino acids: CASRYRTGDYSPLHF. As DNA, the CDR3 is TGTGCCAGCAGATATCGGACAGGGGACTATTCACCCCTCCACTTT.